Listed here are 5 T cell receptor beta chains from one sample, sequenced in a study of blood T cell repertoires in COVID-19. The table came from immunoSEQ multiplex PCR; TCRdb's copy has only in-frame clones and leaves some out. The sample has roughly 150,000 clones; under 90% are singletons. Source material: peripheral blood. The receptor set was obtained from a woman of 80 years or more with active or convalescent COVID-19.

This sequence joins TRBV30 and TRBJ2-1; D remains unclear. V lost 0 bases to trimming and J lost 1 base, with 7 bases between them. Germline V gene data show CDR1 as GTSNPN and CDR2 as SVGIG (reference sequence). The CDR3 is 14 residues long. CDR3 region: CAWSVGGSYNEQFF. CDR3 in DNA: TGTGCCTGGAGTGTCGGCGGATCCTACAATGAGCAGTTCTTC.

The chain has TRBV5-1 and TRBJ1-6, with D perhaps matching TRBD1 (5 bases). There are 14 residues in the CDR3. The ends were cut back, 0 bases at V and 7 bases at J, with 8 bases in the middle. The germline V gene encodes CDR1 SGHRS and CDR2 YFSETQ. DNA for the CDR3: TGCGCCAGCAGCTTGGAGGGGAGGAATTCACCCCTCCACTTT. It is translated as CASSLEGRNSPLHF.

V usage is TRBV14 and J usage is TRBJ1-2; the D gene is possibly TRBD1 (6 bases). Germline-derived CDR1 and CDR2 are SGHDN and FVKESK. This CDR3 has 16 amino acids. V was pared by 0 bases and J by 8 bases, with 19 bases between. CDR3 amino acids: CASSQDLWGGERGYTF. The CDR3 DNA reads TGTGCCAGCAGCCAAGATCTATGGGGGGGCGAACGAGGCTACACCTTC.

The rearrangement uses TRBV3-1 (or the pseudogene TRBV3-2) and TRBJ2-1, with 7 bases that match TRBD2. V was clipped by 4 bases and J by 8 bases; unmatched bases: 11. There are 15 residues in the CDR3. The germline CDR1 and CDR2 sequences are LGHDT and YNNKEL (reference sequence). The CDR3 DNA reads TGTGCCAGCAGCCCCGGGGCGGGAGTCAACGATGAGCAGTTCTTC. This sequence encodes CASSPGAGVNDEQFF.

Only a few counts were recorded for this clone. The V call is TRBV12-3 or TRBV12-4, the J call TRBJ1-2; TRBD1 matches at 8 bases. V dropped 6 bases and J dropped 8; count of bases not matched to a gene: 8. The CDR3 spans 13 residues. CDR3 sequence: CASRTDRVRGYTF. In DNA form, the CDR3 reads TGTGCCAGCAGGACGGACAGGGTGAGGGGCTACACCTTC.